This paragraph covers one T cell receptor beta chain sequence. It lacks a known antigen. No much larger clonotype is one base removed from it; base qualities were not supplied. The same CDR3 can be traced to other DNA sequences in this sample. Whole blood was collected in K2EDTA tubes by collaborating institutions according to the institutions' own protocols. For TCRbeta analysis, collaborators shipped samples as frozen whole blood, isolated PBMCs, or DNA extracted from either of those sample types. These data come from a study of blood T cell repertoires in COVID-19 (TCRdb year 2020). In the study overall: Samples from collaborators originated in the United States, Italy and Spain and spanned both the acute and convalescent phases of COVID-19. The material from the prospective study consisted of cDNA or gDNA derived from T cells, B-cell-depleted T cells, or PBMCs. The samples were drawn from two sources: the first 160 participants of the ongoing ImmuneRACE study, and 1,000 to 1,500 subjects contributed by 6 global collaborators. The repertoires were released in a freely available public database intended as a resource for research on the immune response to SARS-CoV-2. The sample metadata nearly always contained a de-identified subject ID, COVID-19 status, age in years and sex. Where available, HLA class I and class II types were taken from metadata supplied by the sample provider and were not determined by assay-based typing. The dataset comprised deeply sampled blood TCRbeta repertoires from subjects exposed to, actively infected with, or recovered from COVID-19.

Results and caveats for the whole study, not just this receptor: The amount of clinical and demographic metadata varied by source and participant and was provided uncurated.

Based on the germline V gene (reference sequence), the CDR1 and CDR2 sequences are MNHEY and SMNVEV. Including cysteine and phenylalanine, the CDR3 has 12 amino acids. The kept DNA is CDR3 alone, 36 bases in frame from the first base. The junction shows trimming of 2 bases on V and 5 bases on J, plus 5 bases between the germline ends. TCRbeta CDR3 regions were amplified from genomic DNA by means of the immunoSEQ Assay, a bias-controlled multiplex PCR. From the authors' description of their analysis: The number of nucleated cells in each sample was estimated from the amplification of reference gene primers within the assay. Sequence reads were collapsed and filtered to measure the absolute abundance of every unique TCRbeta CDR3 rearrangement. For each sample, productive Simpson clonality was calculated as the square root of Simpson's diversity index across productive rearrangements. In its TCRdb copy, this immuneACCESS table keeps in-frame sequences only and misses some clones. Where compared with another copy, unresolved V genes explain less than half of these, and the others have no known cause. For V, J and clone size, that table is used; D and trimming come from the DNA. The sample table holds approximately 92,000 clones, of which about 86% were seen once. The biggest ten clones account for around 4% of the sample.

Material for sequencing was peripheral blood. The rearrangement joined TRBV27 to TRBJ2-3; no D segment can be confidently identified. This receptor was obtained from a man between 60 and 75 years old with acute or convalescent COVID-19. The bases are TGTGCCAGCAGTTTAAACGGAGATACGCAGTATTTT. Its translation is CASSLNGDTQYF.